This entry lists 23 T cell receptor beta chains sequenced from one sample in a study of blood T cells in healthy people across ages. Primed by a sample-barcoded 5' primer and a J-beta primer mix, a second PCR proceeded for about 7 to 11 cycles. Using its own MiXCR run on the 5' RACE reads, TCRdb lists one record per CDR3 protein. This table has about 750,000 distinct CDR3 sequences, about 55% appearing once. Sequences were obtained from blood. The receptors stem from a man older than 75 in good health.

Concerning this clonotype: One end of the junction does not line up with germline, which may come from a read error. The rearrangement uses TRBV10-3 and TRBJ2-1, with D unclear. Germline V lookup: CDR1 ENHRY, CDR2 SYGVKD. The CDR3 consists of 15 residues. The CDR3 coding sequence is TGTGCCATCAGTGAGCACGGAAGCTCCTACAAGGAGCAGTTCTTC. This encodes CAISEHGSSYKEQFF.

V usage is TRBV20-1 and J usage is TRBJ2-7; a weak D match, TRBD2 (7 bases). V was clipped by 4 bases and J by 0 bases, with 13 bases between them. This CDR3 is 14 amino acids long. CDR1 DFQATT and CDR2 SNEGSKA come from the germline V gene (reference sequence). The CDR3 sequence: CSAKGGQGSYEQYF. The CDR3 DNA sequence: TGCAGTGCTAAGGGGGGGCAGGGCTCCTACGAGCAGTACTTC.

There are a few counts of this clonotype. The genes are TRBV20-1 and TRBJ2-7; D uncertain. The CDR3 has 12 amino acids. Germline V CDR1 and CDR2: DFQATT, SNEGSKA (reference sequence). Deletions cut 0 bases from V and 6 bases from J, with 9 bases between. DNA for the CDR3: TGCAGTGCTAGAGATGGTGAGGTCGAGCAGTACTTC. It specifies CSARDGEVEQYF.

This chain connects TRBV12-3 or TRBV12-4 to TRBJ2-1, with 12 bases identical to TRBD2. The trim removed 6 bases at V and 4 bases at J, leaving 4 bases unmatched. The CDR3 runs 15 residues. CDR3 in DNA: TGTGCCAGCAGGAGACTAGCGGGAGTTTACAATGAGCAGTTCTTC. It encodes CASRRLAGVYNEQFF.

This chain connects TRBV5-1 to TRBJ2-1; D not certain. This CDR3 comprises 15 residues. The germline gives CDR1 SGHRS, CDR2 YFSETQ. V was trimmed by 0 bases and J by 8 bases, leaving 15 bases between them. CDR3 region: CASSLGAKPTDEQFF. CDR3 DNA sequence: TGCGCCAGCAGCTTGGGGGCGAAACCGACGGATGAGCAGTTCTTC.

The chain couples TRBV6-1 to TRBJ2-7; TRBD2 agrees at 7 bases. The V segment lost 7 bases and the J segment 0 bases; nucleotides outside the gene matches: 9. Looked up from germline, CDR1 is MNHNS and CDR2 is SASEGT. The CDR3 loop spans 15 amino acids. CDR3 nucleotide sequence: TGTGCCAGCATGGTGGGGGGGTCAAGCTCCTACGAGCAGTACTTC. Amino acids: CASMVGGSSSYEQYF.

This clonotype showed up just a few times. The chain carries TRBV29-1 and TRBJ2-1, with 9 bases that match TRBD2. J lost 6 bases, V lost 4 bases, and 10 bases had no gene match. CDR1 and CDR2 from the germline V gene are SQVTM and ANQGSEA. The CDR3 loop spans 15 amino acids. The CDR3 bases are TGCAGCGTTGCTGTCCTAGCGGGGATCCCCAATGAGCAGTTCTTC. It codes for CSVAVLAGIPNEQFF.

The chain joins TRBV20-1 to TRBJ2-1; perhaps TRBD2 as D (5 bases). The V gene's germline CDR1 is DFQATT and CDR2 SNEGSKA (reference sequence). The CDR3 is 11 residues long. V lost 5 bases to trimming and J lost 8 bases, with 10 bases between them. This CDR3 is CSARGSDEQFF. CDR3 DNA: TGCAGTGCTCGAGGGTCTGATGAGCAGTTCTTC.

V gene TRBV24-1 combines with J gene TRBJ2-6; 7 bases are a match to TRBD2. Germline loops: CDR1 KGHDR, CDR2 SFDVKD. CDR3 length: 18 amino acids. After removal of 4 bases from V and 0 bases from J, the junction contained 8 bases not matched to a gene. CDR3 DNA: TGTGCCACCAGTGACCGCCGGGGGGAGCTCTCTGGGGCCAACGTCCTGACTTTC. Translated, it gives CATSDRRGELSGANVLTF.

The chain joins TRBV29-1 to TRBJ2-1; weak D call: TRBD2 (6 bases). The CDR3 covers 15 residues. Trimming took 3 bases from V and 0 from J, leaving 12 bases between them. CDR1 SQVTM and CDR2 ANQGSEA come from the germline V gene. This chain's CDR3 is CSVDASASSYNEQFF. CDR3 sequence (DNA): TGCAGCGTTGACGCTAGCGCCAGCTCCTACAATGAGCAGTTCTTC.

This clonotype was counted only a few times. V gene TRBV7-6 combines with J gene TRBJ2-7; 8 bases are shared with TRBD2. The CDR3 has 14 amino acids. Germline lookup yields CDR1 SGHVS and CDR2 FNYEAQ. The junction had 11 bases not matched to a gene; V was cut back by 6 bases and J by 7 bases. The CDR3 bases are TGTGCCAGCAGTCAGCGGGAGCTTTTTGGAGAGCAGTACTTC. Protein sequence: CASSQRELFGEQYF. The full variable domain, rest sourced from reference TRBV7-6 and TRBJ2-7, is GAGVSQSPRYKVTKRGQDVALRCDPISGHVSLYWYRQALGQGPEFLTYFNYEAQQDKSGLPNDRFSAERPEGSISTLTIQRTEQRDSAMYRCASSQRELFGEQYFGPGTRLTVT.

This clonotype appeared a few times. As DNA, the CDR3 is TGTGCCAGCGAAACTGCAGCGGGAGTACAAGAGACCCAGTACTTC. This translates into CASETAAGVQETQYF. The chain links TRBV6-1 to TRBJ2-5; 8 positions agree with TRBD2. The length of the CDR3 is 15 residues. The V gene's germline CDR1 is MNHNS and CDR2 SASEGT. Germline trimming cut 8 bases from V and 2 bases from J; bases unmatched to any gene: 10.

J is TRBJ1-6 and V is TRBV29-1; 10 bases agree with TRBD1. This CDR3 is 14 amino acids long. Germline-derived CDR1 and CDR2 are SQVTM and ANQGSEA. J was trimmed by 3 bases and V by 7 bases; bases with no gene match: 3. The chain's CDR3 is CSARTGGYNSPLHF. Here the CDR3 DNA reads TGCAGCGCCCGGACAGGGGGCTATAATTCACCCCTCCACTTT.

In its sample, this clonotype was seen a few times. This chain links TRBV20-1 with TRBJ1-2; D gene unclear. V was trimmed by 0 bases and J by 8 bases, leaving 13 bases between them. Germline CDR1 DFQATT, CDR2 SNEGSKA (reference sequence). The CDR3 extends over 13 amino acids. The CDR3 loop reads CSARDPPGGGYTF. CDR3 DNA: TGCAGTGCTAGAGATCCCCCCGGAGGCGGCTACACCTTC.

The V call is TRBV4-2, the J call TRBJ2-7; tentatively, D is TRBD1 or TRBD2 (7 bases each). Trimming took off 1 base at V and 0 bases at J, with 13 bases between the two ends. Germline V gene data show CDR1 as LGHNA and CDR2 as YNFKEQ. CDR3 size: 16 residues. The CDR3 loop is CASSQGEGASSYEQYF. The CDR3 DNA sequence: TGTGCCAGCAGCCAAGGGGAGGGGGCCAGCTCCTACGAGCAGTACTTC.

The chain joins TRBV24-1 to TRBJ2-1; TRBD2 is a possible D gene (6 bases). V was cut by 0 bases and J by 4 bases, with 12 bases left in between. CDR1 KGHDR and CDR2 SFDVKD come from the germline V gene. CDR3 length: 16 residues. CDR3 coding DNA: TGTGCCACCAGTGATTTGCGGCTAGCGTCGTACAATGAGCAGTTCTTC. It is translated as CATSDLRLASYNEQFF.

The chain employs TRBV29-1 and TRBJ2-5; D unresolved. CDR1 SQVTM and CDR2 ANQGSEA come from the germline V gene. V was clipped by 4 bases and J by 1 base, with 7 bases between them. CDR3 length: 12 residues. The CDR3 region is CSVVALQETQYF. DNA of the CDR3: TGCAGCGTTGTGGCCCTCCAAGAGACCCAGTACTTC.

The V gene is TRBV5-1, the J gene TRBJ1-1, with 7 bases lining up with TRBD1. Germline trimming cut 4 bases from V and 1 base from J; bases unmatched to any gene: 4. The CDR3 contains 14 residues. CDR1 and CDR2 (germline): SGHRS, YFSETQ. CDR3 loop: CASSGNRGNTEAFF. As DNA, the CDR3 is TGCGCCAGCAGCGGGAACAGGGGGAACACTGAAGCTTTCTTT.

The chain employs TRBV21-1 and TRBJ2-4; the table's D call TRBD1 went unverified against the DNA. The tail of the sequence fits TRBJ2-7 better, so the J call may be wrong. TRBV21-1 is given as a pseudogene. This CDR3 is 13 amino acids long. CDR3 nucleotide sequence: TGTGCCAGCCTAGGACAGGGTGGGTACGAGCAGTACTTC. Residues: CASLGQGGYEQYF.

Only a few counts were recorded for this clonotype. CDR3 region: CSVGRRRAPLNEQFF. CDR3 nucleotides: TGCAGCGTTGGCCGACGACGGGCCCCCCTTAATGAGCAGTTCTTC. This sequence joins TRBV29-1 and TRBJ2-1; D gene ambiguous. V was pared by 4 bases and J by 7 bases, with 20 bases between. CDR1 SQVTM and CDR2 ANQGSEA come from the germline V gene. CDR3 length equals 15 residues.

V and J are TRBV7-8 and TRBJ2-5, with D tentatively TRBD2 (6 bases). CDR1 and CDR2 from the germline V gene are SGHVS and FQNEAQ. The CDR3 consists of 16 residues. V was shortened by 2 bases and J by 2 bases, with 15 bases between the two germline ends. The CDR3 DNA follows: TGTGCCAGCAGCTTACCGCGGGACTTAAGTCAAGAGACCCAGTACTTC. As protein: CASSLPRDLSQETQYF.

This clonotype was observed a handful of times. V gene TRBV7-9 combines with J gene TRBJ2-1; D remains ambiguous. Germline V gene sequence: CDR1 SEHNR, CDR2 FQNEAQ (reference sequence). The CDR3 is made up of 15 amino acids. V shed 1 base and J shed 4 bases, with 11 bases lying between them. CDR3 amino acids: CASSLGWEVYNEQFF. CDR3 bases: TGTGCCAGCAGCTTAGGCTGGGAAGTTTACAATGAGCAGTTCTTC.

This clonotype was observed a few times. The V call is TRBV3-1, the J call TRBJ2-3, with D possibly being TRBD1 (5 bases). V lost 6 bases and J 5 bases, leaving 15 bases between the germline ends. The germline V gene has CDR1 LGHDT and CDR2 YNNKEL (reference sequence). This CDR3 is 14 amino acids long. In nucleotides, the CDR3 is TGTGCCAGCAGTGATACTACCCAGGGAGATACGCAGTATTTT. Protein sequence: CASSDTTQGDTQYF.